A single sample gave rise to the 30 T cell receptor beta chains below, sequenced in a study of cytomegalovirus exposure and HLA in healthy donors. Vbeta (60) and Jbeta (13) primers were used in the PCR. Measured with immunoSEQ multiplex PCR; TCRdb has only the in-frame clones, and not every one. This table has approximately 280,000 clones, roughly 85% appearing once. The specimen sequenced was PBMCs. All receptors derive from a man between 40 and 49 years old in good health and CMV-seropositive.

V usage is TRBV30 and J usage is TRBJ1-2; D uncertain. The CDR3 is 12 amino acids. The V end lost 2 bases, the J end lost 3 bases, and 7 bases lay between the germline ends. CDR1 is GTSNPN and CDR2 is SVGIG in the germline V gene (reference sequence). CDR3 sequence (DNA): TGTGCCTGGAGTCCACTACACTATGGCTACACCTTC. It specifies CAWSPLHYGYTF.

The chain uses TRBV2 and TRBJ1-5; D is perhaps TRBD1 (5 bases). V was pared by 8 bases and J by 4 bases, with 18 bases between. Germline CDR1 SNHLY, CDR2 FYNNEI. The CDR3 runs to 15 residues. The CDR3 coding sequence is TGTGCCAGCCGGTCCTATGGGACTGGTAATCAGCCCCAGCATTTT. Its translation: CASRSYGTGNQPQHF.

This sequence joins TRBV6-5 and TRBJ1-1; maybe TRBD1 (5 bases). Trimming shortened V by 7 bases and J by 3 bases, and 18 bases separated the two germline ends. The CDR3 contains 15 residues. Germline V gene data show CDR1 as MNHEY and CDR2 as SVGAGI. CDR3 region: CASNGGRSGDTEAFF. The DNA of the CDR3 is TGTGCCAGCAATGGAGGGAGGTCGGGGGACACTGAAGCTTTCTTT.

In this sample, this clone turned up a few times. The chain has TRBV6-5 and TRBJ2-2, with TRBD1 as a possible D gene (6 bases). Germline CDR1 reads MNHEY; CDR2 reads SVGAGI. The CDR3 totals 12 residues. For the CDR3, the DNA is TGTGTGACAACAGGGACGTCCGGGGAGCTGTTTTTT. Protein sequence: CVTTGTSGELFF.

The V and J genes are TRBV12-5 and TRBJ2-7, with TRBD2 matching over 10 bases. CDR3 length equals 17 residues. Trimming took 0 bases from V and 2 from J; bases not matched to a gene: 7. Germline loops: CDR1 LGHNT, CDR2 FRNRAP. CDR3 in DNA: TGTGCTAGTGGTTTGGTAAGGACTAGCGGATTAACCTACGAGCAGTACTTC. Protein: CASGLVRTSGLTYEQYF.

This clone was seen only a few times. The chain links TRBV7-9 to TRBJ1-1; 8 nucleotides match TRBD1. The CDR3 totals 14 residues. CDR1 is SEHNR, CDR2 FQNEAQ, per germline (reference sequence). The J segment lost 1 base and the V segment lost 5 bases, leaving 3 bases of the junction unmatched. The CDR3: CASSGTGWNTEAFF. Here the CDR3 DNA reads TGTGCCAGCAGCGGGACAGGATGGAACACTGAAGCTTTCTTT.

The chain employs TRBV5-6 and TRBJ2-7, with D perhaps matching TRBD1 (5 bases). The V gene's germline CDR1 is SGHDT and CDR2 YYEEEE. The CDR3 has 14 amino acids. Trimming stripped 2 bases from V and 2 bases from J, with 11 bases between. The CDR3 region has the DNA TGTGCCAGCAGCTTCAGGGAATCCACCTACGAGCAGTACTTC. Its translation: CASSFRESTYEQYF.

This chain links TRBV10-3 with TRBJ2-7, with TRBD1 identical over 8 bases. The trim removed 4 bases at V and 8 bases at J, leaving 13 bases unmatched. Germline loops: CDR1 ENHRY, CDR2 SYGVKD. The CDR3 length is 15 residues. For the CDR3, the DNA is TGTGCCATCAGTGCGGGGGACAGGATACCTACGAAGCAGTACTTC. This sequence encodes CAISAGDRIPTKQYF.

The chain carries TRBV27 and TRBJ2-1; no reliable D call. CDR3 length: 11 residues. Germline V lookup: CDR1 MNHEY, CDR2 SMNVEV (reference sequence). With 6 bases removed from V and 4 bases from J, the gap between germline ends came to 4 bases. The CDR3, as DNA: TGTGCCAGCAGCCGGTACAATGAGCAGTTCTTC. As protein: CASSRYNEQFF.

The CDR3 is CASSTQGAEYYEQYF. CDR3 DNA sequence: TGTGCCAGCAGCACCCAGGGGGCTGAATACTACGAGCAGTACTTC. V and J are TRBV28 and TRBJ2-7, with 8 bases aligning to TRBD1. V dropped 6 bases and J dropped 3; count of bases not matched to a gene: 10. The CDR3 loop spans 15 amino acids. CDR1 is MDHEN and CDR2 is SYDVKM in the germline V gene.

The chain recombines TRBV4-2 with TRBJ2-7, with 13 bases lining up with TRBD2. The CDR3 covers 20 residues. Germline lookup yields CDR1 LGHNA and CDR2 YNFKEQ. With V trimmed by 1 base and J by 0 bases, 12 bases remained unmatched. The CDR3 protein is CASSQALGLAGLSSSYEQYF. The CDR3 bases are TGTGCCAGCAGCCAAGCATTGGGACTAGCGGGACTCAGCAGCTCCTACGAGCAGTACTTC.

The chain employs TRBV7-6 and TRBJ1-1, with D hard to call. V dropped 3 bases and J dropped 2 bases, with 10 bases sitting between them. Germline CDR1 is SGHVS and CDR2 is FNYEAQ. This CDR3 is 14 amino acids long. The chain's CDR3 is CASSFGGINTEAFF. CDR3 sequence (DNA): TGTGCCAGCAGCTTCGGCGGGATTAACACTGAAGCTTTCTTT.

The chain combines TRBV27 with TRBJ1-6; 10 nucleotides match TRBD1. Germline V lookup: CDR1 MNHEY, CDR2 SMNVEV (reference sequence). V lost 3 bases to trimming and J lost 11 bases; unmatched junction nucleotides: 1. This CDR3 spans 13 amino acids. This CDR3 reads CASSLGQGPPLHF. CDR3 nucleotide sequence: TGTGCCAGCAGTTTGGGACAGGGGCCACCCCTCCACTTT.

This chain joins TRBV28 and TRBJ1-2, with 7 nucleotides matching TRBD1. The CDR3 has 13 amino acids. CDR1 MDHEN and CDR2 SYDVKM come from the germline V gene. Trimming at V came to 2 bases and at J to 8 bases, leaving 5 bases not matched to a gene. Here the CDR3 reads CASSLGGGGGYTF. The DNA of the CDR3 is TGTGCCAGCAGTTTAGGAGGGGGCGGGGGCTACACCTTC.

V gene TRBV5-6 combines with J gene TRBJ1-5; maybe TRBD1 (5 bases). The CDR3 consists of 16 residues. CDR1 and CDR2 from the germline V gene are SGHDT and YYEEEE. The V and J ends lost 4 bases and 0 bases respectively, with 14 bases between them. CDR3 nucleotide sequence: TGTGCCAGCAGCAGACAGACCGATTATAGCAATCAGCCCCAGCATTTT. It encodes CASSRQTDYSNQPQHF.

The table lists this clone with a count of one. The chain recombines TRBV9 with TRBJ2-5; D perhaps matches TRBD1 (6 bases). Germline V gene sequence: CDR1 SGDLS, CDR2 YYNGEE. V was shortened by 3 bases and J by 4 bases, with 13 bases between the two germline ends. This CDR3 is built from 14 residues. The CDR3 spells CASSAGVGGETQYF. CDR3 DNA sequence: TGTGCCAGCAGCGCGGGCGTAGGGGGAGAGACCCAGTACTTC.

The V gene is TRBV5-1, the J gene TRBJ1-1; 8 bases are a match to TRBD1. Germline-derived CDR1 and CDR2 are SGHRS and YFSETQ. Losses at the gene ends were 3 bases for V and 3 bases for J; bases not matched to a gene: 7. This CDR3 comprises 15 residues. CDR3 sequence (DNA): TGCGCCAGCAGCTCGGACAGGGCTATGCACACTGAAGCTTTCTTT. Translation gives CASSSDRAMHTEAFF.

In DNA form, the CDR3 reads TGCAGCGTTGAAGACGCGGCAGGGACCTACGAGCAGTACTTC. It is translated as CSVEDAAGTYEQYF. The gene calls are TRBV29-1 and TRBJ2-7; the D gene is possibly TRBD1 (5 bases). The CDR3 covers 14 residues. The V gene's germline CDR1 is SQVTM and CDR2 ANQGSEA. V was shortened by 0 bases and J by 2 bases, with 11 bases between the two germline ends.

The chain employs TRBV19 and TRBJ2-1; 10 bases fit TRBD2. Germline V gives CDR1 LNHDA, CDR2 SQIVND (reference sequence). The trim removed 3 bases at V and 1 base at J, leaving 6 bases unmatched. This CDR3 has 17 residues. The CDR3 here is CASSISSGSFSYNEQFF. CDR3 sequence (DNA): TGTGCCAGTAGTATTTCTAGCGGGAGTTTTTCCTACAATGAGCAGTTCTTC.

The rearrangement links TRBV5-1 to TRBJ2-1, with 9 bases matching TRBD2. Germline V gives CDR1 SGHRS, CDR2 YFSETQ. V shed 0 bases and J 4 bases; nucleotides not matched to a gene: 2. The CDR3 length is 15 residues. The CDR3 reads CASSLGSGRYNEQFF. The CDR3 DNA follows: TGCGCCAGCAGCTTGGGTAGCGGGAGATACAATGAGCAGTTCTTC.

The rearrangement links TRBV5-1 to TRBJ2-1; 8 nucleotides match TRBD1. The CDR3 contains 20 residues. Germline trimming cut 0 bases from V and 7 bases from J; bases unmatched to any gene: 21. Germline values: CDR1 SGHRS, CDR2 YFSETQ. The CDR3 reads CASSLGDDWGGQGAENEQFF. The CDR3 region has the DNA TGCGCCAGCAGCTTGGGGGACGATTGGGGAGGACAGGGAGCCGAAAATGAGCAGTTCTTC.

Remarks on this clone: This is likely a read error, given that the CDR3 carries no conserved phenylalanine or tryptophan at its end. V is TRBV11-2 and J is TRBJ2-7; no reliable D call. CDR3 length equals 12 residues. V lost 3 bases and J lost 2, with 5 bases in between. The V gene's germline CDR1 is SGHAT and CDR2 FQNNGV. CDR3 amino acids: CASSFTAYEQYL. The CDR3 coding sequence is TGTGCCAGCAGCTTTACAGCCTACGAGCAGTACCTC.

The chain carries TRBV28 and TRBJ2-3; 8 bases fit TRBD1. The V gene's germline CDR1 is MDHEN and CDR2 SYDVKM. The CDR3 has 15 amino acids. V gave up 5 bases and J gave up 4 bases; unmatched junction bases: 8. CDR3 sequence reads: CASSDYSTGADTQYF. CDR3 nucleotides: TGTGCCAGCAGTGACTACTCGACAGGGGCAGATACGCAGTATTTT.

About this clone itself: A junction end diverges from the germline sequence, so it may reflect a read error. This sequence joins TRBV7-7 and TRBJ2-2, with 8 nucleotides matching TRBD1. The CDR3 loop spans 15 amino acids. CDR1 SSHAT and CDR2 FNYEAQ come from the germline V gene (reference sequence). CDR3 in DNA: TGTGCTAGCAGCGCCAGGGGGCTGAACACCGGGGAGCTGTTTTTT. Residues: CASSARGLNTGELFF.

The genes are TRBV7-2 and TRBJ2-5, with TRBD1 matching over 8 bases. Germline V gene sequence: CDR1 SGHTA, CDR2 FQGNSA. Losses at the gene ends were 4 bases for V and 7 bases for J; bases not matched to a gene: 8. The CDR3 totals 14 residues. The CDR3 is CASSSTGGPGTQYF. CDR3 nucleotides: TGTGCCAGCAGCTCAACAGGGGGTCCCGGGACCCAGTACTTC.

The chain links TRBV4-2 to TRBJ2-7; 12 positions agree with TRBD2. This CDR3 spans 16 amino acids. CDR1 and CDR2 (germline): LGHNA, YNFKEQ. V lost 3 bases, J lost 3 bases, and 6 bases stayed unmatched. CDR3 sequence reads: CASSHATSGRIYEQYF. The CDR3 region has the DNA TGTGCCAGCAGCCACGCCACTAGCGGGAGGATCTACGAGCAGTACTTC.

This clone has more than one count but fewer than ten. J is TRBJ1-1 and V is TRBV18, with a tentative D call TRBD1 (6 bases). The V and J ends lost 3 bases and 5 bases respectively, with 10 bases between them. Germline CDR1 and CDR2: KGHSH and LQKENI. This CDR3 comprises 13 residues. The DNA of the CDR3 is TGTGCCAGCTCACCGGGGGCGCGGACTGAAGCTTTCTTT. Residues: CASSPGARTEAFF.

The gene calls are TRBV4-1 and TRBJ2-7; 9 nucleotides align to TRBD2. The CDR3 covers 17 residues. The germline V gene has CDR1 MGHRA and CDR2 YSYEKL. V lost 1 base, J lost 0 bases, and 7 bases stayed unmatched. The CDR3 region has the DNA TGCGCCAGCAGCCAAGCCCCTGGCGGGAGGGTCTCCTACGAGCAGTACTTC. This translates into CASSQAPGGRVSYEQYF.

In this sample, this clone turned up a few times. The chain has TRBV25-1 and TRBJ1-1; 11 bases are a match to TRBD1. J gave up 4 bases and V 3 bases, and 7 bases lay outside the gene matches. Per the germline V gene, CDR1 is MGHDK and CDR2 is SYGVNS. CDR3 size: 16 residues. The CDR3 here is CASSDPTGTGGTEAFF. The CDR3 DNA reads as TGTGCCAGCAGTGACCCCACCGGGACAGGGGGCACTGAAGCTTTCTTT.

The chain carries TRBV15 and TRBJ2-3, with 9 bases lining up with TRBD2. CDR3 length equals 17 residues. Germline trimming cut 5 bases from V and 3 bases from J; bases unmatched to any gene: 12. CDR1 is LNHNV, CDR2 YYDKDF, per germline (reference sequence). The CDR3 DNA reads TGTGCCACCAGCGGTAGTCGGAGGCTAGCGGGAACAGATACGCAGTATTTT. Its translation is CATSGSRRLAGTDTQYF.